The source of this T cell receptor beta chain is a study of T cell repertoires in cytomegalovirus infection. As for the study in general: Well-studied HLA-B-restricted CMV epitopes were used in the study alongside recently identified HLA-C-restricted ones. Both CMV infection and a matching HLA type were indicated by public TCR beta signatures.

General study findings and limits: CMV carriers with the relevant HLA were identified by cumulative public TCR beta family frequency. CMV-specific TCR beta clonotypes restricted by HLA-C were the ones dominating the ex vivo response.

MiXCR was run by TCRdb on the reads, yielding one entry per CDR3 protein. The sample consists of some 920,000 distinct CDR3 sequences, approximately 33% of them appearing once. This clonotype was counted many times. Its antigen is currently unknown. This CDR3 region has 15 residues. The V and J ends lost 5 bases and 0 bases respectively, with 14 bases between them. Germline V gives CDR1 SGHTA, CDR2 FQGNSA. The TCR was taken from a human donor in good health (CMV status not recorded). Some clones in this sample may be carry-over from other donors' samples. The sequenced sample was cultured CD8+ T cells from PBMCs, obtained from culture after CMV antigen stimulation. The chain joins TRBV7-2 to TRBJ2-7, with no clear D. The DNA for the CDR3 is TGTGCCAGCAGCCAGCGATTGGACGACTCCTACGAGCAGTACGTC. Its protein product is CASSQRLDDSYEQYV.